The source of this TCR beta chain is a study of cytomegalovirus exposure and HLA in healthy donors. The study, taken as a whole, reports: Presence/absence analyses took donor sequencing depth as roughly uniform. Reportedly, cytomegalovirus status was diagnosed with high sensitivity and specificity.

Trimming took 6 bases from V and 7 from J; bases not matched to a gene: 7. The germline gives CDR1 SNHLY, CDR2 FYNNEI. CDR3 length: 13 amino acids. With respect to this clone: Its antigen is as yet unknown.

In the PCR, 60 Vbeta and 13 Jbeta primers were used. The assay was immunoSEQ multiplex PCR, and TCRdb's table has in-frame clones only and misses some. Of approximately 80,000 clones in the sample, less than 85% were seen once. This receptor was taken from a man aged 60 to 75 in good health and CMV-seronegative. The material sequenced was PBMCs. The J gene is TRBJ1-2, the V gene TRBV2; 8 positions agree with TRBD1. CDR3 coding DNA: TGTGCCAGCAGCCTCGACAGGGGAGGTGGCTACACCTTC. Amino acids: CASSLDRGGGYTF.